The 11 T cell receptor beta chains below all came from one sample that was sequenced in a study of patients and donors after allogeneic stem cell transplantation. MiXCR, run by TCRdb on the RT-PCR reads, gives a single entry per CDR3 protein. The table has approximately 160,000 distinct CDR3 sequences, about 30% seen once. The sample taken for sequencing was blood, either unsorted or a sorted T cell fraction (not recorded which). Receptors originate from a human donor who was either an allogeneic HSCT recipient or a stem cell or donor lymphocyte infusion donor (not recorded which). It is not recorded whose cells these are; they may come from a transplant donor.

The J gene is TRBJ2-2, the V gene TRBV29-1; a weak D match, TRBD1 (6 bases). Germline assignment: CDR1 SQVTM and CDR2 ANQGSEA. The CDR3 sequence is 12 residues long. V dropped 7 bases and J dropped 5 bases, with 11 bases sitting between them. The DNA for the CDR3 is TGCAGCGGCCACAGGGATACCGGGGAGCTGTTTTTT. It is translated as CSGHRDTGELFF.

V is TRBV7-8 and J is TRBJ2-1; 12 positions match TRBD2. Germline loops: CDR1 SGHVS, CDR2 FQNEAQ. The ends lost 2 bases at V and 11 bases at J; junction bases unmatched: 7. The CDR3 is 15 amino acids. Here the CDR3 reads CASSLLAGGDRKQFF. In DNA, the CDR3 is TGTGCCAGCAGCTTACTAGCGGGAGGGGATAGGAAGCAGTTCTTC.

The chain combines TRBV6-2 or TRBV6-3 with TRBJ1-5; 8 bases match TRBD1. Trimming removed 5 bases from V and 5 bases from J; junction bases left unmatched: 5. CDR1 and CDR2 (germline): MNHEY, SVGEGT. This CDR3 is 14 amino acids long. This CDR3 reads CASSAGQADQPQHF. The CDR3 bases are TGTGCCAGCAGTGCGGGACAGGCCGATCAGCCCCAGCATTTT.

This clonotype has more than one count but fewer than ten. The CDR3 loop reads CASSLEVSMGTGELFF. The CDR3, as DNA: TGTGCCAGCAGCTTAGAAGTGTCGATGGGCACCGGGGAGCTGTTTTTT. This sequence joins TRBV7-2 and TRBJ2-2; D is ambiguous. CDR3 length equals 16 residues. The V end lost 1 base, the J end lost 4 bases, and 13 bases lay between the germline ends. Germline-derived CDR1 and CDR2 are SGHTA and FQGNSA. Full variable domain (outside the CDR3, taken from reference TRBV7-2 and TRBJ2-2): GAGVSQSPSNKVTEKGKDVELRCDPISGHTALYWYRQSLGQGLEFLIYFQGNSAPDKSGLPSDRFSAERTGGSVSTLTIQRTQQEDSAVYLCASSLEVSMGTGELFFGEGSRLTVL.

Comments on this clonotype: A much larger clone is a single base away; this may be a read error. Without the conserved terminal phenylalanine or tryptophan, this CDR3 likely stems from a read error. The rearrangement joins TRBV6-2 or TRBV6-3 to TRBJ1-5; D not certain. The V gene's germline CDR1 is MNHEY and CDR2 SVGEGT. V dropped 10 bases and J dropped 0 bases, with 10 bases sitting between them. The CDR3 is 13 amino acids. The CDR3 here is CATQVYSNQPQHL. The DNA of the CDR3 is TGTGCCACCCAGGTTTATAGCAATCAGCCCCAGCATTTG.

V gene TRBV5-1 combines with J gene TRBJ2-3; D is uncertain. The V end lost 9 bases, the J end lost 2 bases, and 16 bases lay between the germline ends. The CDR3 sequence is 14 residues long. Germline CDR1 reads SGHRS; CDR2 reads YFSETQ. The CDR3 nucleotides read TGCGCCACCAATCTCGGCGCTCACACAGATACGCAGTATTTT. Protein product: CATNLGAHTDTQYF.

The CDR3 DNA is TGTGCCACCAGTGATTGGAGGGACAGAGCTTTCTTT. As protein: CATSDWRDRAFF. The chain combines TRBV24-1 with TRBJ1-1; 7 bases agree with TRBD1. J was trimmed by 10 bases and V by 2 bases; bases with no gene match: 3. This CDR3 contains 12 residues. Germline V gene sequence: CDR1 KGHDR, CDR2 SFDVKD.

There are a few counts of this clonotype. The rearrangement joins TRBV4-2 to TRBJ1-3; no clear D. Per germline, CDR1 LGHNA and CDR2 YNFKEQ. V was cut by 3 bases and J by 0 bases, with 12 bases left in between. This CDR3 spans 16 amino acids. The CDR3 here is CASSHRGPLSGNTIYF. The DNA for the CDR3 is TGTGCCAGCAGCCACCGCGGTCCCCTCTCTGGAAACACCATATATTTT.

Turning to this clonotype: A junction boundary mismatches the germline segment, possibly from a read error. CDR3 in amino acids: CAIGEFEGGQPQHF. CDR3 nucleotide sequence: TGTGCCATCGGTGAGTTCGAGGGGGGACAGCCCCAGCATTTT. The chain carries TRBV10-3 and TRBJ1-5, with D possibly matching TRBD1 (6 bases). The CDR3 is 14 residues long. Germline CDR1 and CDR2: ENHRY and SYGVKD.

The CDR3 is CASSQDDLVEYEQYF. CDR3 DNA: TGTGCCAGCAGCCAAGATGACCTGGTGGAATACGAGCAGTACTTC. V and J are TRBV4-2 and TRBJ2-7; D not certain. Trimming cost V 0 bases and J 4 bases, with 13 bases left between them. CDR1 is LGHNA and CDR2 is YNFKEQ in the germline V gene. The CDR3 spans 15 residues.

This clonotype has more than one count but fewer than ten. This chain uses TRBV12-3 or TRBV12-4 with TRBJ1-1; D is unresolved. The CDR3 extends over 16 amino acids. The V gene lost 5 bases and the J gene lost 2 bases, with 18 bases spanning the gap. CDR3 nucleotide sequence: TGTGCCAGCAGTCCGCGATACGGGGTCAGCAACACTGAAGCTTTCTTT. Protein sequence: CASSPRYGVSNTEAFF.